This TCR beta chain stems from a study of blood T cell repertoires in COVID-19. Looking at the study overall: COVID-19 samples, acute and convalescent, were from the United States, Italy and Spain. In each case, the material was cDNA or gDNA derived from T cells, B-cell-depleted T cells, or PBMCs.

V gave up 8 bases and J gave up 5 bases; unmatched junction bases: 9. This CDR3 region has 15 residues. Germline V gives CDR1 MNHNS, CDR2 SASEGT. Original methodology: Reference gene primer amplification gave nucleated cell count estimates. Libraries were prepared by immunoSEQ multiplex PCR; TCRdb keeps only in-frame clonotypes and omits some of them. V and J calls and clone size follow that table, whereas D and trimming were derived from the DNA. This table has tens of thousands of clones, 75% to 90% appearing once. This TCR derives from a woman in her sixties or seventies with acute or convalescent COVID-19. The sequenced material came from peripheral blood. The chain carries TRBV6-1 and TRBJ2-2; TRBD1 aligns across 9 bases. This CDR3 reads CASFTGGAGTGELFF. The CDR3 DNA reads TGTGCCAGCTTTACAGGGGGCGCGGGAACCGGGGAGCTGTTTTTT.